This T cell receptor beta chain is from a study of blood T cell repertoires in COVID-19. About the study: COVID-19 samples from acute and convalescent phases originated in the United States, Italy and Spain. Nucleic acid was either cDNA or gDNA, and it came from T cells, B-cell-depleted T cells, or PBMCs.

Per the study methods: Reference gene primer amplification yielded estimated nucleated cell counts. Here immunoSEQ multiplex PCR was the method, and the copy in TCRdb shows in-frame clones only, minus some. The V and J calls and clone size are taken from that table; D and trimming were inferred from the DNA. The repertoire holds fewer than 250,000 clones, with 80% to 90% as singletons. CDR3 length: 16 amino acids. Trimming removed 1 base at V and 3 bases at J, with 13 bases between. Looked up from germline, CDR1 is LGHDT and CDR2 is YNNKEL (reference sequence). The source is a woman older than 75 with acute or convalescent COVID-19. Sequences were obtained from peripheral blood. V gene TRBV3-1 (or the pseudogene TRBV3-2) combines with J gene TRBJ2-1; tentative D call: TRBD2 (6 bases). CDR3 in amino acids: CASSQASGAGYNEQFF. The CDR3 coding sequence is TGTGCCAGCAGCCAAGCCTCGGGAGCAGGCTACAATGAGCAGTTCTTC.